This TCR beta chain stems from a study of read filtering for tumor transcriptome and immune sequencing. The wider study: IR-seq gave about 4 to 10.27 million TCR reads per sample; RNA-seq gave roughly 80 to 1,300. Study outcomes and limitations: Without single-read clonotypes, shared clonotype proportions correlated more between IR-seq and RNA-seq. RNA-seq captured clonotypes less deeply and reliably than IR-seq.

J lost 2 bases, V lost 3 bases, and 3 bases had no gene match. There are 16 residues in the CDR3. From approximately 430 ng of RNA, a library with molecular barcoded alpha/delta and beta/gamma adaptors was made. TCRdb called the reads again in MiXCR, with one record for every CDR3 protein. The repertoire consists of about 48,000 distinct CDR3 sequences, with roughly 19% occurring once and the leading ten covering 15%. This clonotype occurred many times. The antigen remains undetermined. Sampling of bone marrow took place during active disease in every patient. The material sequenced was a population of CD138-negative cells sorted from bone marrow. This chain links TRBV12-3 or TRBV12-4 with TRBJ2-1; TRBD2 aligns across 11 bases. The TCR originated in a donor at least 40 years old with multiple myeloma. The CDR3 nucleotides read TGTGCCAGCAGTTTCTTACTAGCGGGAGCCTACAATGAGCAGTTCTTC. It codes for CASSFLLAGAYNEQFF.